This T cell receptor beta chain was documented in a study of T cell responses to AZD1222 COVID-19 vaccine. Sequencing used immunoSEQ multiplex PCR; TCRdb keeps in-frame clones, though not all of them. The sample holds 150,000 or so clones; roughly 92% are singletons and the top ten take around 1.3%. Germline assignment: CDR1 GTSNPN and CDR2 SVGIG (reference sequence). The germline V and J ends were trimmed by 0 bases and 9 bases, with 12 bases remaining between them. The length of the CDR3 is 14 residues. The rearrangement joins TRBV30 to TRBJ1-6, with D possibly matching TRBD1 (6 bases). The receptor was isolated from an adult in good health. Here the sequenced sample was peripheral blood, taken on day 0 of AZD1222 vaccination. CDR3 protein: CAWSVRQGSSPLHF. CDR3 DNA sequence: TGTGCCTGGAGTGTAAGGCAGGGGAGTTCACCCCTCCACTTT. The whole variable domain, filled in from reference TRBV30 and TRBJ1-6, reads SQTIHQWPATLVQPVGSPLSLECTVEGTSNPNLYWYRQAAGRGLQLLFYSVGIGQISSEVPQNLSASRPQDRQFILSSKKLLLSDSGFYLCAWSVRQGSSPLHFGNGTRLTVT.